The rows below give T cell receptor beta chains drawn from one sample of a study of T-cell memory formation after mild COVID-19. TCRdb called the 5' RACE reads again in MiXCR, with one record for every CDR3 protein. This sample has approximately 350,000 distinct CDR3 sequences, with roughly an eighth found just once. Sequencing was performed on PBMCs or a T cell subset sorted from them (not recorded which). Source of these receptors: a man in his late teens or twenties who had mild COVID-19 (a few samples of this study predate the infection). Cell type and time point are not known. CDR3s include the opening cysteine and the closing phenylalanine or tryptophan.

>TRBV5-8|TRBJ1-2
CASSQRGESGYGYTF
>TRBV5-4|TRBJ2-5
CASSLEARGGETQYF
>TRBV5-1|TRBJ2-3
CASSFLAGGDTQYF
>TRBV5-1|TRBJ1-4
CASSFSGASNEKLFF
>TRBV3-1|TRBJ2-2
CASSPTSGGATYSGELFF
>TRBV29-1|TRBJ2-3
CSVERVPSTDTQYF
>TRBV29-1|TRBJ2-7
CSVQGRGLLTDSYEQYF
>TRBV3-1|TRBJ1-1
CASSQGVVEAFF
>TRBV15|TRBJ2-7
CATSSIRDSYEQYF
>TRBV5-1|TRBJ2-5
CASSLSGGQGQTQYF
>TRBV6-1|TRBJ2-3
CASSDQTRDTQYF
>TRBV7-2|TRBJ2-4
CASSFVGYIQYF
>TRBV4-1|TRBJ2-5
CASSQDGDRAGETQYF
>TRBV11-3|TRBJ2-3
CASSLRTSGGAQYF
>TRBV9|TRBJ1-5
CASSVVPGRNQPQHF
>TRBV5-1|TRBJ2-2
CASSLGLRAGANTGELFF
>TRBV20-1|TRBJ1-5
CSAKDRINQPQHF
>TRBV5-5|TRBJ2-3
CASSLFGVTDTQYF
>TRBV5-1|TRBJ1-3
CASSLDGPGNTIYF
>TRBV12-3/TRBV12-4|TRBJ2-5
CASSLRSGGGQETQYF
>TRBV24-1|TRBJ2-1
CATSDSPGQGYYNEQFF
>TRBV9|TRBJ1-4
CASSVLGGANEKLFF
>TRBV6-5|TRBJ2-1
CASSYSSLGLQFF
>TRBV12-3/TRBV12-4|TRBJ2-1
CASSPPEDEQFF
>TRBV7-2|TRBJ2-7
CASSRTASGDYEQYF
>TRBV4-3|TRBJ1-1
CASSQERRRNTEAFF
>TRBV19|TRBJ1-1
CASRAGVMNTEAFF
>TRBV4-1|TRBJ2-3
CASSQRLAGYTDTQYF
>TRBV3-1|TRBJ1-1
CASSPLFRNTEAFF
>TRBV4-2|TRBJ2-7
CASSQEGTGYYEQYF